This is a list of T cell receptor beta chains from one sample in a study of CD8 T cells in ankylosing spondylitis. TCRdb re-analysed the 5' RACE reads in MiXCR, keeping a single row per CDR3 protein. This sample has about 460,000 distinct CDR3 sequences; less than 6% occur once, and the top ten carry under 4.5%. Sequencing was carried out using blood, either unsorted or a sorted T cell fraction (not recorded which). The receptor source for this set is a male donor with ankylosing spondylitis. The conserved cysteine and the conserved F or W are not part of the CDR3 here. Fields, in order: V gene, CDR3 protein.

>TRBV20-1
SARRGRGLRNEQF
>TRBV15
ATSRDKGRLQTQY
>TRBV7-2
ASSLSGTGGKTQY
>TRBV7-9
ASSPVFDRVYGYT
>TRBV20-1
SARLGTGGYEQY
>TRBV5-1
ASSLLGHQETQY
>TRBV5-1
ASSWGTPTDTQY
>TRBV20-1
SAKDRGTGRYGYT
>TRBV4-2
ASSQDPSEAF
>TRBV20-1
SASRPGAKNIQY
>TRBV2
ASSQDGNTIY
>TRBV4-2
ASSQEFRVNNEQF
>TRBV5-1
ASSQRVYNEQF
>TRBV12-3/TRBV12-4
ASSFSPIPYGYT
>TRBV2
ASSSGTSVRETQY
>TRBV11-1
ASSLVGPRTGPQETQY
>TRBV7-8
ASSWSVRGGNTEAF
>TRBV6-1
ASSLDGPPNEQY
>TRBV5-1
ASSLLGYTEAF
>TRBV7-2
ASSRGHNSYEQY
>TRBV20-1
SASGGAISNQPQH
>TRBV20-1
SALGGGNRPNEKLF
>TRBV29-1
SVAWQDDYGYT
>TRBV20-1
SAPTGGGEKLF
>TRBV5-1
ASSLDQTGSYEQY
>TRBV28
ASGTGEKLF